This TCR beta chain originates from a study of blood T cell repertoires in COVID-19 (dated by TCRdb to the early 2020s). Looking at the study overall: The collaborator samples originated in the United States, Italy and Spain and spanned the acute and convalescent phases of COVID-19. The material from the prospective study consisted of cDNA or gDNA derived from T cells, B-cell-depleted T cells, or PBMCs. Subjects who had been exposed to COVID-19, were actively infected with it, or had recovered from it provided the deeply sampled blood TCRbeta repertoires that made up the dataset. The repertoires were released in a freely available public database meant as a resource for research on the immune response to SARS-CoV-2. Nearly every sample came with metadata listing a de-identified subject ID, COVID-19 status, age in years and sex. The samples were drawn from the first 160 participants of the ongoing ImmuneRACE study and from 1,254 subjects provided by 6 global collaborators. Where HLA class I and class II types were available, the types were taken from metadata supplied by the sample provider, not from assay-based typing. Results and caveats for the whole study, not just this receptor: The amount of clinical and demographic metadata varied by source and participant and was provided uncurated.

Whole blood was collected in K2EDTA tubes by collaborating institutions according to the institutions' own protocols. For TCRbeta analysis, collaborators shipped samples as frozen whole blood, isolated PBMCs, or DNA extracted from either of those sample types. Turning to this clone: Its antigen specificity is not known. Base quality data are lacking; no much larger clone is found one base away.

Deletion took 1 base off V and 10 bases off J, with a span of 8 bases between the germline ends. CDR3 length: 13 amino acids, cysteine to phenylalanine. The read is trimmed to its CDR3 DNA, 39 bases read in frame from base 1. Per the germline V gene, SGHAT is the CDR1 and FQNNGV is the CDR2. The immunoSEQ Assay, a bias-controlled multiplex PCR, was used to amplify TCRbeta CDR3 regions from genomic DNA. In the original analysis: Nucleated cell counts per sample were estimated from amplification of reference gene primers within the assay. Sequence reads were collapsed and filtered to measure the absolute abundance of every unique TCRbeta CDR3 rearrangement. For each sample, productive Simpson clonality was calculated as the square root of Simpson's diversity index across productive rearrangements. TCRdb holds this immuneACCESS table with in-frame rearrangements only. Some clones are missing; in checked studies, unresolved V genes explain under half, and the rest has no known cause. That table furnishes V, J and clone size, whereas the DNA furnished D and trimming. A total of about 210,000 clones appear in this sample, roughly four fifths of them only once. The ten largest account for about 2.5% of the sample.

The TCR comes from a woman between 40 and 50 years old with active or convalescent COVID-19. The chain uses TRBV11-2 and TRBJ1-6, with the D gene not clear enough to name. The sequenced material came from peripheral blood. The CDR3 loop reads CASSLVEGSPLHF. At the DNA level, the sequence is TGTGCCAGCAGCTTAGTCGAGGGATCACCCCTCCACTTT.